This T cell receptor (beta chain) was profiled in a study of CXCR3-negative and CXCR3-positive naive CD8 T cells. Study overall: Across all libraries, TRB reads numbered around 150 million, with about 1.5 +/- 0.3 million in each library. Study-level results: The TRB CDR3s that CXCR3-positive naive cells carried were more hydrophobic than those of CXCR3-negative naive cells. CXCR3 expression partially decreased after cryopreservation; most assays used fresh PBMCs. Relative to memory CD8+ cells, whose diversity was much lower, both naive subsets had comparably high diversity.

The CDR3 sequence is 13 residues long. Germline lookup yields CDR1 SGHNT and CDR2 YYREEE (reference sequence). As to this clonotype: No antigen is known for it.

5' RACE with UMI labels generated the TRB cDNA libraries. TCRdb reanalyzed the 5' RACE reads, giving one entry per CDR3 protein sequence and no DNA. In all, the sample yields around 140,000 distinct CDR3 sequences. CD45RO-CCR7+CD27+CD95- cells counted as naive CD8+ T cells. Material: naive CXCR3+ CD8+ T cells from blood. Subset specified: CD45RO-CCR7+CD27+CD95- naive CD8+ T cells expressing CXCR3 (TNR3+). This clonotype originated in a human donor in good health. Some clones in this sample may be carry-over from other donors' samples. The chain recombines TRBV5-4 with TRBJ2-7. The chain's CDR3 is CASSWPDSYEQYF.